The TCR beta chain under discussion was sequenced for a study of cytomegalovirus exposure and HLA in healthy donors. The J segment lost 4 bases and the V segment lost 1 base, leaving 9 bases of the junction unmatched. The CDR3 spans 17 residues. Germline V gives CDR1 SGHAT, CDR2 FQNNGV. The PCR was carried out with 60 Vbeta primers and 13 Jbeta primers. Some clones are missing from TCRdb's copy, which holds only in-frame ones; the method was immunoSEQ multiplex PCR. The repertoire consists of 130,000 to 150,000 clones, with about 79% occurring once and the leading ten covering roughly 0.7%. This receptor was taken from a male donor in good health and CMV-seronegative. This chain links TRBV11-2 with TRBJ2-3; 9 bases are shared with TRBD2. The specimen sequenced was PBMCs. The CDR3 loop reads CASSLGGAGGRADTQYF. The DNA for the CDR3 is TGTGCCAGCAGCTTAGGTGGGGCGGGGGGGCGGGCAGATACGCAGTATTTT.